These 29 T cell receptor beta chains were sequenced from one sample in a study of shared clonotypes between healthy human individuals. TCRdb's copy holds only in-frame clones and misses some; the assay was immunoSEQ multiplex PCR. This table holds about 2.5 million clones, about 90% found once. The sequenced sample was naive CD4+ T cells from PBMCs. As for subset: CD45RA+ positively selected. These TCRs come from a man aged 18 to 30 in good health. Some clones in this sample may be carry-over from other donors' samples.

A remark on this clone: This sample also contains other DNA sequences that code for the same CDR3. The chain links TRBV7-8 to TRBJ2-1, with 7 bases that match TRBD2. From germline, CDR1 is SGHVS and CDR2 FQNEAQ. The V segment lost 2 bases and the J segment 1 base; nucleotides outside the gene matches: 2. CDR3 length: 15 amino acids. In DNA, the CDR3 is TGTGCCAGCAGCTTAACGGGAGGATCCTACAATGAGCAGTTCTTC. This gives the protein CASSLTGGSYNEQFF.

In its sample, this clone was seen once. V and J are TRBV5-1 and TRBJ1-1, with D uncertain. Germline V gives CDR1 SGHRS, CDR2 YFSETQ. This CDR3 comprises 15 residues. The V end lost 0 bases, the J end lost 1 base, and 10 bases lay between the germline ends. CDR3 nucleotide sequence: TGCGCCAGCAGCTTGGGACACGGGCCGAACACTGAAGCTTTCTTT. As protein: CASSLGHGPNTEAFF.

About this clone itself: Additional DNA sequences in this sample encode the identical CDR3. The chain has TRBV6-5 and TRBJ1-5, with unresolved D. Germline V gene lookup returns CDR1 MNHEY and CDR2 SVGAGI. This CDR3 region has 12 residues. V lost 6 bases and J lost 0, with 3 bases in between. Here the CDR3 reads CASSRSNQPQHF. The CDR3 DNA is TGTGCCAGCAGCCGTAGCAATCAGCCCCAGCATTTT.

Of note for this clone: This sample also contains other DNA sequences that code for the same CDR3. The chain employs TRBV14 and TRBJ1-1, with unresolved D. The length of the CDR3 is 13 residues. Trimming removed 4 bases at V and 2 bases at J, with 8 bases between. Germline CDR1 is SGHDN and CDR2 is FVKESK. The CDR3 coding sequence is TGTGCCAGCAGCCCTCGGGGTAACACTGAAGCTTTCTTT. Translating gives CASSPRGNTEAFF.

This chain links TRBV4-1 with TRBJ2-4; 7 bases match TRBD2. CDR3 length: 18 amino acids. CDR1 and CDR2 from the germline V gene are MGHRA and YSYEKL. V dropped 4 bases and J dropped 1; count of bases not matched to a gene: 13. CDR3 protein: CASSPSPTSDGAKNIQYF. The CDR3 DNA reads TGCGCCAGCAGCCCAAGCCCCACTAGCGACGGGGCCAAAAACATTCAGTACTTC.

The chain has TRBV5-1 and TRBJ2-2; maybe TRBD1 (6 bases). CDR1 and CDR2 (germline): SGHRS, YFSETQ. CDR3 length: 15 amino acids. V lost 3 bases, J lost 5 bases, and 14 bases lay in between. The CDR3 DNA follows: TGCGCCAGCAGCTATCTGGACACAGGGACCGGGGAGCTGTTTTTT. Translating gives CASSYLDTGTGELFF. Looking up the rest from reference TRBV5-1 and TRBJ2-2 gives the full variable domain: KAGVTQTPRYLIKTRGQQVTLSCSPISGHRSVSWYQQTPGQGLQFLFEYFSETQRNKGNFPGRFSGRQFSNSRSEMNVSTLELGDSALYLCASSYLDTGTGELFFGEGSRLTVL.

Regarding this clone: Other DNA sequences of this sample code for an identical CDR3. The chain couples TRBV27 to TRBJ2-3; D is possibly TRBD2 (5 bases). This CDR3 region has 12 residues. The germline V gene encodes CDR1 MNHEY and CDR2 SMNVEV (reference sequence). V was trimmed by 4 bases and J by 6 bases, leaving 8 bases between them. This CDR3 reads CASSSPGDTQYF. CDR3 sequence (DNA): TGTGCCAGCAGTTCACCGGGGGATACGCAGTATTTT.

The chain couples TRBV28 to TRBJ2-7; TRBD2 agrees at 7 bases. Looked up from germline, CDR1 is MDHEN and CDR2 is SYDVKM. V shed 5 bases and J 3 bases; nucleotides not matched to a gene: 10. The length of the CDR3 is 15 residues. Here the CDR3 reads CASSMLAVRNYEQYF. The CDR3 region has the DNA TGTGCCAGCAGTATGCTAGCGGTCCGTAACTACGAGCAGTACTTC. Full variable domain (outside the CDR3, taken from reference TRBV28 and TRBJ2-7): DVKVTQSSRYLVKRTGEKVFLECVQDMDHENMFWYRQDPGLGLRLIYFSYDVKMKEKGDIPEGYSVSREKKERFSLILESASTNQTSMYLCASSMLAVRNYEQYFGPGTRLTVT.

V is TRBV19 and J is TRBJ2-5; no clear D gene. The CDR3 consists of 14 residues. The V end lost 3 bases, the J end lost 7 bases, and 15 bases lay between the germline ends. CDR1 and CDR2 (germline): LNHDA, SQIVND (reference sequence). The CDR3 bases are TGTGCCAGTAGTATTTCTGGCTCCCCGGTGACCCAGTACTTC. Residues: CASSISGSPVTQYF.

The chain recombines TRBV30 with TRBJ1-4, with a possible D match to TRBD1 (5 bases). Germline assignment: CDR1 GTSNPN and CDR2 SVGIG (reference sequence). The CDR3 spans 14 residues. V was clipped by 1 base and J by 8 bases, with 14 bases between them. CDR3 sequence (DNA): TGTGCCTGGAGTGAAGCCGGCTGGGGGGAAAAACTGTTTTTT. Translation gives CAWSEAGWGEKLFF.

The chain is built from TRBV4-1 and TRBJ1-2; D is undetermined. Germline loops: CDR1 MGHRA, CDR2 YSYEKL. The CDR3 totals 14 residues. The V and J ends lost 4 bases and 3 bases respectively, with 12 bases between them. CDR3 residues: CASSLRREDYGYTF. In nucleotides, the CDR3 is TGCGCCAGCAGCCTAAGAAGGGAGGACTATGGCTACACCTTC.

V is TRBV6-5 and J is TRBJ2-7; tentative D call: TRBD2 (6 bases). Trimming cost V 8 bases and J 3 bases, with 14 bases left between them. Germline V gene lookup returns CDR1 MNHEY and CDR2 SVGAGI. The CDR3 is 13 residues long. The CDR3 region is CASSLASDYEQYF. CDR3 sequence (DNA): TGTGCCAGCTCGTTGGCTAGCGACTACGAGCAGTACTTC.

The CDR3 here is CASSAPGSYEQYF. The DNA of the CDR3 is TGTGCCAGCAGCGCCCCGGGGTCCTACGAGCAGTACTTC. The gene calls are TRBV7-6 and TRBJ2-7, with D possibly TRBD2 on 5 matching bases. Germline-derived CDR1 and CDR2 are SGHVS and FNYEAQ. This CDR3 has 13 residues. The V gene lost 5 bases and the J gene lost 1 base, with 9 bases spanning the gap. Supplemented by reference TRBV7-6 and TRBJ2-7, the full variable domain reads GAGVSQSPRYKVTKRGQDVALRCDPISGHVSLYWYRQALGQGPEFLTYFNYEAQQDKSGLPNDRFSAERPEGSISTLTIQRTEQRDSAMYRCASSAPGSYEQYFGPGTRLTVT.

The chain combines TRBV5-1 with TRBJ1-2; 7 nucleotides match TRBD1. CDR1 is SGHRS, CDR2 YFSETQ, per germline. Losses at the gene ends were 4 bases for V and 4 bases for J; bases not matched to a gene: 10. This CDR3 comprises 15 residues. DNA for the CDR3: TGCGCCAGCAGCCATTCGGGACAGACCTTCTATGGCTACACCTTC. This encodes CASSHSGQTFYGYTF. The complete variable domain, with remaining parts taken from reference TRBV5-1 and TRBJ1-2, reads KAGVTQTPRYLIKTRGQQVTLSCSPISGHRSVSWYQQTPGQGLQFLFEYFSETQRNKGNFPGRFSGRQFSNSRSEMNVSTLELGDSALYLCASSHSGQTFYGYTFGSGTRLTVV.

The V gene is TRBV30, the J gene TRBJ1-2; weak D call: TRBD1 (6 bases). Trimming removed 4 bases at V and 9 bases at J, with 12 bases between. This CDR3 is 11 amino acids long. CDR1 GTSNPN and CDR2 SVGIG come from the germline V gene (reference sequence). This CDR3 is CAWNWDKSYTF. The CDR3 nucleotides are TGTGCCTGGAACTGGGACAAGAGCTACACCTTC.

This chain joins TRBV28 and TRBJ1-2; perhaps TRBD1 as D (6 bases). The CDR3 runs to 15 residues. Trimming removed 6 bases from V and 2 bases from J, with 16 bases in between. Germline V gene sequence: CDR1 MDHEN, CDR2 SYDVKM. CDR3 bases: TGTGCCAGCAGGGGAACTATCGGGACAAACTATGGCTACACCTTC. Translation gives CASRGTIGTNYGYTF.

This chain uses TRBV29-1 with TRBJ1-1; D perhaps matches TRBD1 (6 bases). Germline V CDR1 and CDR2: SQVTM, ANQGSEA. The CDR3 extends over 12 amino acids. V was shortened by 7 bases and J by 6 bases, with 15 bases between the two germline ends. CDR3 DNA: TGCAGCGGTTACCCAGGGGACGCTGAAGCTTTCTTT. Residues: CSGYPGDAEAFF.

The rearrangement links TRBV2 to TRBJ2-5; no clear D. This CDR3 comprises 12 residues. CDR1 is SNHLY and CDR2 is FYNNEI in the germline V gene. Trimming took 6 bases from V and 0 from J, leaving 5 bases between them. The CDR3, as DNA: TGTGCCAGCAGAGGGAACCAAGAGACCCAGTACTTC. Residues: CASRGNQETQYF.

The gene calls are TRBV28 and TRBJ2-7; TRBD2 matches at 11 bases. This CDR3 comprises 15 residues. Looked up from germline, CDR1 is MDHEN and CDR2 is SYDVKM. V was pared by 1 base and J by 2 bases, with 1 base of the junction left unmatched. The CDR3: CASSLSTSGAYEQYF. CDR3 bases: TGTGCCAGCAGTTTATCGACTAGCGGGGCCTACGAGCAGTACTTC.

This rearrangement joins TRBV11-2 to TRBJ1-1; D possibly corresponds to TRBD1 (5 bases). Germline V gene lookup returns CDR1 SGHAT and CDR2 FQNNGV. This CDR3 is built from 15 residues. Trimming cost V 5 bases and J 1 base, with 14 bases left between them. CDR3 residues: CASSPRRGANTEAFF. As DNA, the CDR3 is TGTGCCAGCAGCCCCCGTCGAGGGGCGAACACTGAAGCTTTCTTT.

This chain uses TRBV4-1 with TRBJ2-1, with D perhaps matching TRBD2 (6 bases). The CDR3 is 14 residues long. Germline lookup yields CDR1 MGHRA and CDR2 YSYEKL. With 4 bases removed from V and 9 bases from J, the gap between germline ends came to 16 bases. This CDR3 reads CASSLVGGNAEQFF. CDR3 coding DNA: TGCGCCAGCAGCCTCGTTGGGGGGAACGCTGAGCAGTTCTTC.

V gene TRBV5-1 combines with J gene TRBJ1-2; 12 bases align to TRBD1. The CDR3 runs to 18 residues. CDR1 and CDR2 (germline): SGHRS, YFSETQ. Trimming cost V 4 bases and J 8 bases; bases outside gene matches: 18. The CDR3 region has the DNA TGCGCCAGCAGCCTGGACCCGGGACAGGGGGCGTTCGGGCAGGGCTACACCTTC. Protein sequence: CASSLDPGQGAFGQGYTF.

This clone was detected only once. This chain links TRBV5-6 with TRBJ2-5, with 9 positions matching TRBD1. Looked up from germline, CDR1 is SGHDT and CDR2 is YYEEEE. V shed 4 bases and J 5 bases; nucleotides not matched to a gene: 6. This CDR3 is built from 14 residues. The CDR3 loop is CASSTGTGLETQYF. The CDR3 region has the DNA TGTGCCAGCAGCACCGGGACAGGGCTCGAGACCCAGTACTTC.

The chain recombines TRBV28 with TRBJ2-2; TRBD1 aligns across 8 bases. The V gene end was trimmed by 7 bases and the J gene end by 8 bases; junction bases not matched to a gene: 15. This CDR3 is built from 16 residues. Germline V gene data show CDR1 as MDHEN and CDR2 as SYDVKM. The CDR3 protein is CASTLRRPGGMGELFF. The CDR3 nucleotides are TGTGCCAGCACCCTACGAAGACCAGGGGGCATGGGGGAGCTGTTTTTT.

V is TRBV28 and J is TRBJ1-3; D unresolved. The V and J ends lost 3 bases and 5 bases respectively, with 14 bases between them. CDR1 is MDHEN, CDR2 SYDVKM, per germline. The CDR3 runs to 15 residues. The CDR3 DNA is TGTGCCAGCAGTTTTATCGATGACGGAAGAAACACCATATATTTT. Encoded protein: CASSFIDDGRNTIYF.

The chain carries TRBV5-1 and TRBJ1-1, with 8 bases aligning to TRBD1. The V segment lost 3 bases and the J segment 1 base; nucleotides outside the gene matches: 2. This CDR3 comprises 14 residues. Germline V gene data show CDR1 as SGHRS and CDR2 as YFSETQ. CDR3 coding DNA: TGCGCCAGCAGCTGGACAGGGCCGAACACTGAAGCTTTCTTT. It yields the protein CASSWTGPNTEAFF. The full variable domain, with the rest looked up from reference TRBV5-1 and TRBJ1-1, is KAGVTQTPRYLIKTRGQQVTLSCSPISGHRSVSWYQQTPGQGLQFLFEYFSETQRNKGNFPGRFSGRQFSNSRSEMNVSTLELGDSALYLCASSWTGPNTEAFFGQGTRLTVV.

This chain links TRBV4-2 with TRBJ1-3, with D unclear. V gave up 1 base and J gave up 0 bases, with 10 bases separating them. Per the germline V gene, CDR1 is LGHNA and CDR2 is YNFKEQ. The CDR3 covers 16 residues. The CDR3 protein is CASSQGGPHSGNTIYF. In DNA, the CDR3 is TGTGCCAGCAGCCAAGGGGGTCCCCACTCTGGAAACACCATATATTTT.

The CDR3 DNA reads TGTGCCAGCAGCTCCGGACAGCTTGTAGGAGAGACCCAGTACTTC. This codes for CASSSGQLVGETQYF. The chain recombines TRBV7-9 with TRBJ2-5; the D gene is possibly TRBD1 (6 bases). V gave up 4 bases and J gave up 4 bases, with 16 bases separating them. Germline V gene data show CDR1 as SEHNR and CDR2 as FQNEAQ (reference sequence). The CDR3 covers 15 residues.

Here the CDR3 reads CASSQGYGSGDTEAFF. DNA of the CDR3: TGCGCCAGCAGCCAAGGTTATGGCAGTGGGGACACTGAAGCTTTCTTT. This sequence joins TRBV4-1 and TRBJ1-1; D call uncertain. Germline lookup yields CDR1 MGHRA and CDR2 YSYEKL. The CDR3 loop spans 16 amino acids. Trimming removed 1 base from V and 3 bases from J, with 15 bases in between.